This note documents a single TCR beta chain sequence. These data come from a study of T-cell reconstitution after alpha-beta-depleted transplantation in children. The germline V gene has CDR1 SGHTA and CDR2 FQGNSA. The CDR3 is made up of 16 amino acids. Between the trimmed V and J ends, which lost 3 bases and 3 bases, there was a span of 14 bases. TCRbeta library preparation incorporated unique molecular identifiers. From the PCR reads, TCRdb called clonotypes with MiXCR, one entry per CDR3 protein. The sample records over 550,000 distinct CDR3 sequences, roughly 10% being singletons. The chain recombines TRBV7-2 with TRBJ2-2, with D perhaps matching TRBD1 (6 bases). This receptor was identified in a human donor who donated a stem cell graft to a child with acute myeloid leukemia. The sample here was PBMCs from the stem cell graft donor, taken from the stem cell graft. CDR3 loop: CASSLVRGRHTGELFF. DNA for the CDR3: TGTGCCAGCAGCTTGGTCAGGGGACGGCACACCGGGGAGCTGTTTTTT. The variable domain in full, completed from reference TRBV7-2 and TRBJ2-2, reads GAGVSQSPSNKVTEKGKDVELRCDPISGHTALYWYRQSLGQGLEFLIYFQGNSAPDKSGLPSDRFSAERTGGSVSTLTIQRTQQEDSAVYLCASSLVRGRHTGELFFGEGSRLTVL.